Below, 31 T cell receptor beta chains from the same sample are listed, as sequenced in a study of OX40 agonist ivuxolimab in advanced cancers. The data were produced by immunoSEQ multiplex PCR, yet TCRdb's version contains in-frame clones alone and is incomplete. Of 70,000 to 75,000 clones in the sample, roughly 92% were seen once. The material was CD4+ or CD8+ T cells sorted from blood, obtained in a trial of the OX40 agonist ivuxolimab. All receptors derive from an adult with an advanced solid tumor such as melanoma, head and neck, liver or kidney cancer.

The chain carries TRBV25-1 and TRBJ1-1; D unclear. V lost 6 bases and J 8 bases, leaving 13 bases between the germline ends. CDR1 and CDR2 from the germline V gene are MGHDK and SYGVNS. CDR3 length: 12 residues. As DNA, the CDR3 is TGTGCCAGCAGGGGCCTATACGTGGAAGCTTTCTTT. Protein product: CASRGLYVEAFF.

The chain uses TRBV18 and TRBJ1-6; tentative D call: TRBD1 (5 bases). The germline CDR1 and CDR2 sequences are KGHSH and LQKENI. The CDR3 is made up of 15 amino acids. The V and J ends lost 4 bases and 8 bases respectively, with 15 bases between them. The CDR3 DNA sequence: TGTGCCAGCTCACTGCGCAGGGTTGAGGATTCACCCCTCCACTTT. Protein sequence: CASSLRRVEDSPLHF.

This chain uses TRBV29-1 with TRBJ1-3, with a tentative D call TRBD1 (5 bases). The germline gives CDR1 SQVTM, CDR2 ANQGSEA. Trimming removed 6 bases from V and 4 bases from J, with 10 bases in between. The CDR3 runs to 12 residues. The CDR3, as DNA: TGCAGCGTCGCTGAGGGGGGAAACACCATATATTTT. It translates to CSVAEGGNTIYF.

J is TRBJ2-1 and V is TRBV2, with D maybe TRBD1 (6 bases). Trimming pared 6 bases from V and 0 bases from J, leaving 15 bases between. This CDR3 spans 16 amino acids. Germline CDR1 SNHLY, CDR2 FYNNEI. CDR3 region: CASSWGRASSYNEQFF. In nucleotides, the CDR3 is TGTGCCAGCAGCTGGGGGCGGGCGAGCTCCTACAATGAGCAGTTCTTC.

The genes are TRBV6-5 and TRBJ2-7, with a weak D call TRBD2 (7 bases). Trimming took 6 bases from V and 6 from J, leaving 21 bases between them. Germline V CDR1 and CDR2: MNHEY, SVGAGI. The CDR3 totals 15 residues. Here the CDR3 DNA reads TGTGCCAGCAGGCGCGGGGGCCAGGGCTTCTCCGAGCAGTACTTC. This codes for CASRRGGQGFSEQYF.

This clone was seen only a few times. V gene TRBV7-9 combines with J gene TRBJ1-5; D remains ambiguous. The CDR3 covers 12 residues. Germline assignment: CDR1 SEHNR and CDR2 FQNEAQ (reference sequence). V lost 2 bases and J 4 bases, leaving 3 bases between the germline ends. For the CDR3, the DNA is TGTGCCAGCAGCTTACCGAATCAGCCCCAGCATTTT. This gives the protein CASSLPNQPQHF.

This chain links TRBV5-4 with TRBJ2-1, with 9 bases that match TRBD2. The germline gives CDR1 SGHNT, CDR2 YYREEE (reference sequence). The CDR3 loop spans 17 amino acids. V was clipped by 1 base and J by 3 bases; unmatched bases: 8. In nucleotides, the CDR3 is TGTGCCAGCAGCTTGCCGGGGCTAGCGGGGCACTACAATGAGCAGTTCTTC. This encodes CASSLPGLAGHYNEQFF.

The gene calls are TRBV18 and TRBJ2-3; tentatively, D is TRBD2 (5 bases). CDR3 size: 12 residues. Germline values: CDR1 KGHSH, CDR2 LQKENI. V was shortened by 5 bases and J by 5 bases, with 8 bases between the two germline ends. The chain's CDR3 is CASSSEVDTQYF. The CDR3 DNA is TGTGCCAGCTCATCGGAGGTAGATACGCAGTATTTT.

This chain joins TRBV7-6 and TRBJ2-5, with 9 bases identical to TRBD2. Germline V CDR1 and CDR2: SGHVS, FNYEAQ. This CDR3 contains 18 residues. The trim removed 5 bases at V and 5 bases at J, leaving 18 bases unmatched. CDR3 in amino acids: CASSLGEPGLAHRETQYF. The DNA for the CDR3 is TGTGCCAGCAGCCTAGGGGAGCCGGGACTAGCTCATCGGGAGACCCAGTACTTC.

V and J are TRBV14 and TRBJ1-1; D remains unclear. The CDR3 totals 14 residues. V was clipped by 3 bases and J by 3 bases, with 11 bases between them. The germline gives CDR1 SGHDN, CDR2 FVKESK. The CDR3 bases are TGTGCCAGCAGCCATTTTAACACATACACTGAAGCTTTCTTT. This gives the protein CASSHFNTYTEAFF.

The chain carries TRBV11-2 and TRBJ2-2; TRBD1 is a possible D gene (5 bases). The CDR3 contains 14 residues. Germline V CDR1 and CDR2: SGHAT, FQNNGV. The V gene lost 0 bases and the J gene lost 4 bases, with 6 bases spanning the gap. The CDR3 sequence: CASSLEGRTGELFF. The CDR3, as DNA: TGTGCCAGCAGCTTAGAGGGGCGCACCGGGGAGCTGTTTTTT.

V usage is TRBV11-2 and J usage is TRBJ2-1; TRBD2 matches 9 bases. CDR3 size: 16 residues. In germline, CDR1 is SGHAT, CDR2 FQNNGV. The V segment lost 6 bases and the J segment 4 bases; nucleotides outside the gene matches: 10. CDR3 in DNA: TGTGCCAGCAGGGGAGCGGGTCTAGCGGGATACAATGAGCAGTTCTTC. It yields the protein CASRGAGLAGYNEQFF.

CDR3 sequence: CASSQQGQNTEAFF. The DNA of the CDR3 is TGTGCCAGCAGTCAACAGGGACAGAACACTGAAGCTTTCTTT. The chain couples TRBV9 to TRBJ1-1, with D tentatively TRBD1 (6 bases). V lost 5 bases, J lost 1 base, and 12 bases lay in between. The CDR3 spans 14 residues. Germline lookup yields CDR1 SGDLS and CDR2 YYNGEE. The complete variable domain, with remaining parts taken from reference TRBV9 and TRBJ1-1, reads DSGVTQTPKHLITATGQRVTLRCSPRSGDLSVYWYQQSLDQGLQFLIQYYNGEERAKGNILERFSAQQFPDLHSELNLSSLELGDSALYFCASSQQGQNTEAFFGQGTRLTVV.

The chain is built from TRBV7-6 and TRBJ2-2; maybe TRBD2 (7 bases). This CDR3 comprises 15 residues. The V end lost 6 bases, the J end lost 1 base, and 12 bases lay between the germline ends. In germline, CDR1 is SGHVS, CDR2 FNYEAQ. In nucleotides, the CDR3 is TGTGCCAGCAGTAGAGCGGGACAGAACACCGGGGAGCTGTTTTTT. Residues: CASSRAGQNTGELFF.

The rearrangement links TRBV11-3 to TRBJ2-1; TRBD2 matches 8 bases. This CDR3 comprises 16 residues. CDR1 and CDR2 (germline): SGHNT, YENEEA. V shed 5 bases, J shed 0 bases, and the junction held 6 bases outside the gene matches. In DNA, the CDR3 is TGTGCCAGCAGCCCCGGCGGGAGGAGCTCCTACAATGAGCAGTTCTTC. It yields the protein CASSPGGRSSYNEQFF.

The chain employs TRBV5-1 and TRBJ1-2, with D possibly being TRBD1 (6 bases). The germline V gene has CDR1 SGHRS and CDR2 YFSETQ. V lost 3 bases and J 4 bases, leaving 10 bases between the germline ends. The length of the CDR3 is 13 residues. The CDR3 region is CASSYDRRYGYTF. For the CDR3, the DNA is TGCGCCAGCAGCTATGACAGGCGCTATGGCTACACCTTC.

The rearrangement uses TRBV6-5 and TRBJ1-1, with a possible D match to TRBD1 (6 bases). The CDR3 runs to 15 residues. The germline V gene encodes CDR1 MNHEY and CDR2 SVGAGI. V lost 5 bases to trimming and J lost 8 bases, with 21 bases between them. The CDR3 loop reads CASSGAETGSAEAFF. The CDR3, as DNA: TGTGCCAGCAGTGGGGCCGAAACAGGGTCTGCAGAAGCTTTCTTT.

This chain joins TRBV11-2 and TRBJ1-4; TRBD1 matches 7 bases. The junction had 10 bases not matched to a gene; V was cut back by 5 bases and J by 4 bases. The germline V gene has CDR1 SGHAT and CDR2 FQNNGV. This CDR3 region has 16 residues. CDR3 region: CASSNRRQGGNEKLFF. DNA for the CDR3: TGTGCCAGCAGCAACCGCAGACAGGGAGGTAATGAAAAACTGTTTTTT.

The J gene is TRBJ2-2, the V gene TRBV6-6, with a weak D call TRBD2 (5 bases). CDR1 MNHNY and CDR2 SVGAGI come from the germline V gene (reference sequence). CDR3 size: 10 residues. As DNA, the CDR3 is TGTGCTCGGGGTCCCGGGGAGCTGTTTTTT. Residues: CARGPGELFF.

This clone was counted a single time. This chain joins TRBV11-2 and TRBJ2-7; TRBD1 matches 7 bases. The germline V gene has CDR1 SGHAT and CDR2 FQNNGV. Trimming removed 6 bases from V and 4 bases from J; junction bases left unmatched: 9. The CDR3 contains 14 residues. Here the CDR3 DNA reads TGTGCCAGCAGGAGACAGGGATCAAAGTACGAGCAGTACTTC. Protein: CASRRQGSKYEQYF.

The rearrangement joins TRBV28 to TRBJ1-5, with D possibly TRBD1 on 5 matching bases. The CDR3 consists of 12 residues. Germline CDR1 is MDHEN and CDR2 is SYDVKM. Deletions cut 6 bases from V and 6 bases from J, with 9 bases between. CDR3 coding DNA: TGTGCCAGCAGCCAGGGTGGTCAGCCCCAGCATTTT. Its protein product is CASSQGGQPQHF. Looking up the rest from reference TRBV28 and TRBJ1-5 gives the full variable domain: DVKVTQSSRYLVKRTGEKVFLECVQDMDHENMFWYRQDPGLGLRLIYFSYDVKMKEKGDIPEGYSVSREKKERFSLILESASTNQTSMYLCASSQGGQPQHFGDGTRLSIL.

This sequence joins TRBV19 and TRBJ2-7; 9 positions match TRBD2. In germline, CDR1 is LNHDA, CDR2 SQIVND (reference sequence). The CDR3 is made up of 14 amino acids. V gave up 2 bases and J gave up 6 bases; unmatched junction bases: 5. The CDR3 sequence is CASSIISGSAEQYF. CDR3 DNA: TGTGCCAGTAGTATAATTAGCGGGAGTGCCGAGCAGTACTTC.

This chain connects TRBV29-1 to TRBJ2-1; D remains ambiguous. Germline V lookup: CDR1 SQVTM, CDR2 ANQGSEA. Trimming removed 4 bases from V and 11 bases from J, with 21 bases in between. The CDR3 is made up of 14 amino acids. In DNA, the CDR3 is TGCAGCGTTGCCCCCTGGTCCGAGCCCCATAAGCAGTTCTTC. The encoded protein is CSVAPWSEPHKQFF.

The gene calls are TRBV18 and TRBJ1-1, with D perhaps TRBD1 (5 bases). From germline, CDR1 is KGHSH and CDR2 LQKENI. CDR3 size: 14 residues. Trimming cost V 2 bases and J 1 base, with 8 bases left between them. The CDR3 sequence is CASSPGTGNTEAFF. The CDR3 DNA sequence: TGTGCCAGCTCACCAGGAACAGGGAACACTGAAGCTTTCTTT.

V usage is TRBV19 and J usage is TRBJ1-4; the match to TRBD1 covers 7 bases. With 5 bases clipped from V and 1 base from J, the junction kept 4 bases outside the gene matches. Germline V gene lookup returns CDR1 LNHDA and CDR2 SQIVND (reference sequence). The CDR3 has 15 amino acids. The DNA of the CDR3 is TGTGCCAGTAGTCGAACAGGGGAAACTAATGAAAAACTGTTTTTT. Translating it yields CASSRTGETNEKLFF.

CDR3: CASSQTGVTGYTF. CDR3 DNA sequence: TGTGCCAGCAGCCAGACAGGGGTCACTGGCTACACCTTC. The chain couples TRBV7-6 to TRBJ1-2; the match to TRBD1 covers 8 bases. J was trimmed by 7 bases and V by 5 bases; bases with no gene match: 6. This CDR3 spans 13 amino acids. The germline gives CDR1 SGHVS, CDR2 FNYEAQ.

This clone was observed once. The gene calls are TRBV7-2 and TRBJ2-7; the match to TRBD2 covers 9 bases. The CDR3 runs 15 residues. Germline V gives CDR1 SGHTA, CDR2 FQGNSA. Losses at the gene ends were 1 base for V and 0 bases for J; bases not matched to a gene: 1. This CDR3 reads CASSLGSGSSYEQYF. The DNA of the CDR3 is TGTGCCAGCAGCTTAGGTAGCGGGAGCTCCTACGAGCAGTACTTC.

This chain uses TRBV10-3 with TRBJ2-7, with D perhaps TRBD2 (5 bases). V shed 8 bases and J shed 1 base, with 12 bases lying between them. CDR3 size: 13 residues. CDR1 is ENHRY and CDR2 is SYGVKD in the germline V gene. This CDR3 is CAIASGNSYEQYF. The CDR3 DNA follows: TGTGCCATCGCCAGCGGAAATTCCTACGAGCAGTACTTC.

The rearrangement uses TRBV7-9 and TRBJ1-1; tentative D call: TRBD1 (5 bases). Trimming stripped 5 bases from V and 1 base from J, with 14 bases between. CDR1 is SEHNR and CDR2 is FQNEAQ in the germline V gene (reference sequence). The CDR3 is made up of 15 amino acids. CDR3 loop: CASSPGDPPNTEAFF. As DNA, the CDR3 is TGTGCCAGCAGCCCCGGGGACCCACCGAACACTGAAGCTTTCTTT. The full variable domain, completed using reference TRBV7-9 and TRBJ1-1, is DTGVSQNPRHKITKRGQNVTFRCDPISEHNRLYWYRQTLGQGPEFLTYFQNEAQLEKSRLLSDRFSAERPKGSFSTLEIQRTEQGDSAMYLCASSPGDPPNTEAFFGQGTRLTVV.

V usage is TRBV7-2 and J usage is TRBJ1-5; D gene unclear. V shed 8 bases and J shed 3 bases, with 11 bases lying between them. Germline V CDR1 and CDR2: SGHTA, FQGNSA. This CDR3 has 13 residues. The CDR3 here is CASGEGVNQPQHF. CDR3 bases: TGTGCCAGCGGGGAGGGTGTCAATCAGCCCCAGCATTTT.

The count of this clone is one. This chain uses TRBV18 with TRBJ1-4, with 9 bases matching TRBD1. Germline V gene data show CDR1 as KGHSH and CDR2 as LQKENI. The CDR3 extends over 19 amino acids. After removal of 3 bases from V and 0 bases from J, the junction contained 11 bases not matched to a gene. The CDR3 protein is CASSPTRTGASATNEKLFF. CDR3 coding DNA: TGTGCCAGCTCACCTACTCGGACAGGGGCATCGGCAACTAATGAAAAACTGTTTTTT. The whole variable domain, filled in from reference TRBV18 and TRBJ1-4, reads NAGVMQNPRHLVRRRGQEARLRCSPMKGHSHVYWYRQLPEEGLKFMVYLQKENIIDESGMPKERFSAEFPKEGPSILRIQQVVRGDSAAYFCASSPTRTGASATNEKLFFGSGTQLSVL.